This record covers a single TCR beta chain. Antigen specificity is unknown. TCRbeta libraries were built with three rounds of nested PCR, modified from ARM-PCR. Via MiXCR, TCRdb re-called the multiplex PCR reads, giving one row per CDR3 protein. Of some 100,000 distinct CDR3 sequences in the sample, 55% to 65% were seen once. The CDR3 spans 14 residues. V was pared by 10 bases and J by 6 bases, with 10 bases of the junction left unmatched. Germline assignment: CDR1 SGHAT and CDR2 FQNNGV. This sample's RNA came from whole unsorted tissue. More than 3 cm separated this lung sample from the edge of the tumor. This specimen belongs to a study of tumor and adjacent non-tumor tissue in lung cancer. Overall study: On average, productive TCRbeta reads reached about 4.2 million per sample. Whole-study results and caveats: Tumor repertoires had a smaller top 100 clone share than normal lung.

The V and J genes are TRBV11-2 and TRBJ2-1; 9 nucleotides line up with TRBD2. The clonotype originates from a man aged 25 to 40 with non-small cell lung cancer. Sequenced material: distant non-tumor lung tissue. CDR3: CANIQGLARNEQFF. The CDR3 bases are TGTGCCAACATCCAGGGACTAGCTCGCAATGAGCAGTTCTTC.